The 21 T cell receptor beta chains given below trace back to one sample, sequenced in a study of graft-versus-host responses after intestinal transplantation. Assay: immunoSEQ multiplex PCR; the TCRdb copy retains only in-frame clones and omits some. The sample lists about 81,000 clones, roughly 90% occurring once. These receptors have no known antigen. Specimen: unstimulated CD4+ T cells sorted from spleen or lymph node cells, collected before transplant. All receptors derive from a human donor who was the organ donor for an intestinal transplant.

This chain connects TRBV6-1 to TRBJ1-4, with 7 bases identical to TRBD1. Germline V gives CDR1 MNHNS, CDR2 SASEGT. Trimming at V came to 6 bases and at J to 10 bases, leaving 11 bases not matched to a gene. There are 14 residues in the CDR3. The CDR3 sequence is CASRERRQGGKLFF. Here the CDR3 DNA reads TGTGCCAGCAGGGAACGGCGACAGGGAGGAAAACTGTTTTTT.

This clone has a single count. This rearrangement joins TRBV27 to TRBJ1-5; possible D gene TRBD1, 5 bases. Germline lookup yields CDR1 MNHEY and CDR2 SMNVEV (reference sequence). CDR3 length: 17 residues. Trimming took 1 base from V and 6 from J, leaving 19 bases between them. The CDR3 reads CASSLFSSSGRGQPQHF. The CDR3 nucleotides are TGTGCCAGCAGTTTATTTAGTTCATCAGGGCGCGGTCAGCCCCAGCATTTT.

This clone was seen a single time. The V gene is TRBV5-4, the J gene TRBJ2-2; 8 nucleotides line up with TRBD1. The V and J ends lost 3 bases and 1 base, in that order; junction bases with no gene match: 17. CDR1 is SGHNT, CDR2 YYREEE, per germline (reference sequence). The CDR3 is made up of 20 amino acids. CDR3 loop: CASSSPGQGPLLMNTGELFF. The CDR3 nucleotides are TGTGCCAGCAGCTCTCCTGGACAGGGACCTCTACTAATGAACACCGGGGAGCTGTTTTTT.

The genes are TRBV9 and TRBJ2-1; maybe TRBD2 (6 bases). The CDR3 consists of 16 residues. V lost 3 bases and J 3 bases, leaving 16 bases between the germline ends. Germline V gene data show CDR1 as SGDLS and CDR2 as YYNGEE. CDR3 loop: CASSAVGAGSYNEQFF. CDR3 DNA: TGTGCCAGCAGCGCAGTGGGTGCCGGGAGCTACAATGAGCAGTTCTTC.

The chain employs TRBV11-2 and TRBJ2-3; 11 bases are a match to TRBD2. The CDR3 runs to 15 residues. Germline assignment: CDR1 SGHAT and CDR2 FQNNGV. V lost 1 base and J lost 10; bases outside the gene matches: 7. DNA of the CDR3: TGTGCCAGCAGCTTAGTTAGCGGGGGGGTGGGTGCGCAGTATTTT. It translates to CASSLVSGGVGAQYF.

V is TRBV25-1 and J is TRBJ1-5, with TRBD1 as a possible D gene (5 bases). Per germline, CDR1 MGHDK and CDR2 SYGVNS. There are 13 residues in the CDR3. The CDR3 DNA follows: TGTGCGATCTACCGGGGGACTAATCAGCCCCAGCATTTT. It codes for CAIYRGTNQPQHF.

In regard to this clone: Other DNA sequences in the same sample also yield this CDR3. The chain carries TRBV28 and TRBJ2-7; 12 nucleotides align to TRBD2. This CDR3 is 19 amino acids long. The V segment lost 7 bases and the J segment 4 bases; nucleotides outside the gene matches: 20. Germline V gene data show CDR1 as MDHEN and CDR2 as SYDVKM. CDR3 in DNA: TGTGCCAGCAACCACCCCGGACTAGCGGGACGGAGAGTAGCTTACGAGCAGTACTTC. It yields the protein CASNHPGLAGRRVAYEQYF.

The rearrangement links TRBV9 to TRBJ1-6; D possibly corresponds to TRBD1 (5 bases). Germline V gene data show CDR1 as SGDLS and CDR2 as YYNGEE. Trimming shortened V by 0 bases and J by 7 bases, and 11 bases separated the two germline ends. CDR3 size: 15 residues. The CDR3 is CASSVGVTANSPLHF. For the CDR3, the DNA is TGTGCCAGCAGCGTAGGAGTGACAGCAAATTCACCCCTCCACTTT.

The CDR3 spells CASTLSERRASTGQPQHF. The CDR3 DNA reads as TGTGCCAGTACCTTAAGCGAAAGACGTGCAAGTACCGGTCAGCCCCAGCATTTT. The chain couples TRBV19 to TRBJ1-5, with unresolved D. CDR3 length: 18 amino acids. The germline CDR1 and CDR2 sequences are LNHDA and SQIVND (reference sequence). Trimming took off 7 bases at V and 6 bases at J, with 28 bases between the two ends.

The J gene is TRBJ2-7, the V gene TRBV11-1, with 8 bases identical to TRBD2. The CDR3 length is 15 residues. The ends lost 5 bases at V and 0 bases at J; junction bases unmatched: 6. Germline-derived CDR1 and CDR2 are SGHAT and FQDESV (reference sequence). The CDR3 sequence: CASSRTAGVSYEQYF. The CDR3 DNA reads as TGTGCCAGCAGCCGGACAGCGGGGGTCTCCTACGAGCAGTACTTC.

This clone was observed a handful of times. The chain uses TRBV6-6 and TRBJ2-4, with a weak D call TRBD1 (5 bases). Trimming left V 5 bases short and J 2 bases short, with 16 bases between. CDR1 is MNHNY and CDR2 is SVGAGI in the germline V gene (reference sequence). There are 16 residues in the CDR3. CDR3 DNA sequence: TGTGCCAGCAGTCCCTTGGGGCAGGGCTCCAAAAACATTCAGTACTTC. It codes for CASSPLGQGSKNIQYF.

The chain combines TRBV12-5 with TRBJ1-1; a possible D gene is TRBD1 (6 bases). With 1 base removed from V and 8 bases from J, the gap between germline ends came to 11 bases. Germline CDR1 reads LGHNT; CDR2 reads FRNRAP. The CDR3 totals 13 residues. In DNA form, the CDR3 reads TGTGCTAGTGGTTTGGGACAGGTTGTGGAAGCTTTCTTT. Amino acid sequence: CASGLGQVVEAFF.

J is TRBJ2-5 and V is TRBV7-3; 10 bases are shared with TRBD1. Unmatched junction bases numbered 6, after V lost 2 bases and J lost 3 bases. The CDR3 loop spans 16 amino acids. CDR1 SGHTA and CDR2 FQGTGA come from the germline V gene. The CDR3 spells CASSLHPGQGKETQYF. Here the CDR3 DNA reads TGTGCCAGCAGCTTACACCCGGGACAGGGGAAAGAGACCCAGTACTTC.

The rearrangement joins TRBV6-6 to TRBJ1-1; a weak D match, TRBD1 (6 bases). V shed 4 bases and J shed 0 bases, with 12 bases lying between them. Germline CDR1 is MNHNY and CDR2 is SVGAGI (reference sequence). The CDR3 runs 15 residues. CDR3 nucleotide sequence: TGTGCCAGCAGTTGGGGCAGGGGTTTGAACACTGAAGCTTTCTTT. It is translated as CASSWGRGLNTEAFF.

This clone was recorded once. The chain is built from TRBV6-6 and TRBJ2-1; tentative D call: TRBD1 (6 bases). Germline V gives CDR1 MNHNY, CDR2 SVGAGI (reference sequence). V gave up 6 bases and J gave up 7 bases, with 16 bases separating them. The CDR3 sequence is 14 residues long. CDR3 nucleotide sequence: TGTGCCAGCAGACGCGACAGGTGGGGTAATGAGCAGTTCTTC. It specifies CASRRDRWGNEQFF.

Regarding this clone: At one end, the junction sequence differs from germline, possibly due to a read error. CDR3 region: CASRHQGNGKQPQHF. CDR3 sequence (DNA): TGTGCCAGCAGACATCAGGGAAACGGCAAACAGCCCCAGCATTTT. V and J are TRBV6-1 and TRBJ1-5; a weak D match, TRBD1 (5 bases). The CDR3 sequence is 15 residues long. Germline assignment: CDR1 MNHNS and CDR2 SASEGT.

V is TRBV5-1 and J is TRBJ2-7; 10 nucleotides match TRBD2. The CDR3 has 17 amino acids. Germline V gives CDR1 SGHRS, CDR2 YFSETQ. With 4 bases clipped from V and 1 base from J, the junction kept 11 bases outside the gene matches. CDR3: CASSPSGSLMTSYEQYF. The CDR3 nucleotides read TGCGCCAGCAGCCCTAGCGGGAGTCTAATGACATCCTACGAGCAGTACTTC.

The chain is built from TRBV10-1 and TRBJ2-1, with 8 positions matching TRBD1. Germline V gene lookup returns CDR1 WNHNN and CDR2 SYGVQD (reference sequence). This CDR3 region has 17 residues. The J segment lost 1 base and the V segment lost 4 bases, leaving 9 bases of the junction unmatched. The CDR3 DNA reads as TGCGCCAGCAGTGTTCACAGGGGGACGGGATCCTACAATGAGCAGTTCTTC. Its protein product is CASSVHRGTGSYNEQFF.

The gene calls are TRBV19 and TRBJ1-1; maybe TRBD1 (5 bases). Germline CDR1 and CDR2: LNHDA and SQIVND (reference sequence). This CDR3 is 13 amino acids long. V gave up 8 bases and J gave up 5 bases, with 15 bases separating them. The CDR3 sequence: CASAGHPGTEAFF. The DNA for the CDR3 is TGTGCCAGTGCCGGACACCCGGGTACTGAAGCTTTCTTT.

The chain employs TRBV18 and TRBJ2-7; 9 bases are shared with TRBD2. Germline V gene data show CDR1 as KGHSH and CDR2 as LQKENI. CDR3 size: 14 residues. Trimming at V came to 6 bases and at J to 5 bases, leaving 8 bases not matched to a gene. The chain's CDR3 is CASSVAGGPDEQYF. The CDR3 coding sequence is TGTGCCAGCTCCGTGGCGGGAGGGCCGGACGAGCAGTACTTC.

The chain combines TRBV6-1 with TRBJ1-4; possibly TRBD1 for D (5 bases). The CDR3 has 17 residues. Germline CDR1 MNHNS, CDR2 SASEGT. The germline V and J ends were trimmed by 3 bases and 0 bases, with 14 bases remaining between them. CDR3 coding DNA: TGTGCCAGCAGTGATCCTGGACACACGGCAACTAATGAAAAACTGTTTTTT. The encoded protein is CASSDPGHTATNEKLFF.